The T cell receptor (beta chain) described here comes from a study of blood T cells in healthy people across ages (dated by TCRdb to the mid-2010s). Study-wide context: In model experiments, template switching captured about one uniquely barcoded TCR beta cDNA molecule for every two T cells. Age-related changes in TCR beta repertoire diversity were measured in the study by deep sequencing normalized with unique cDNA molecular identifiers. Four age groups were formed from the donors: young (average about 16 years), middle-aged (less than 40), aged (around 68) and long-lived (about 75). To avoid experimental bias, donors of different ages were distributed randomly across sequencing lanes. Using the same blood draw, the study looked at two additional independent replicas of 1 million unique cDNA reads for two donors, one aged 18 to 29 and the other aged 80 or older. Broader findings and caveats from the paper: Bulk unsorted PBMC profiling prevented conclusive comparison of naive and antigen-experienced compartments. Estimates of total diversity from one million sequenced T cells were regarded as lower bounds and underestimates. A strong correlation was found between observed TCR beta diversity and the percentage of naive T cells measured by flow cytometry. Observed TCR beta diversity per million T cells fell roughly linearly with age, and a significant reduction was already apparent by age about 38. Compared with the aged group, more naive CD4+ T cells, fewer expanded clones and increased TCR diversity were shown by the long-lived group, suggesting age selection. Because the CMV infection status of the donors was unknown, age-related changes in expanded clonotypes may potentially have been confounded.

The CDR3 has 16 amino acids, counting the end cysteine and phenylalanine. Of the read, only the CDR3 DNA is kept; its 48 bases are in frame from base 1. CDR1 and CDR2 (LGHDT, YNNKEL) derive from the germline V gene (reference sequence). Trimming costs V 0 bases and J 3 bases, and their ends lie 14 bases apart. The donors were about 40 Caucasian individuals from Russia, aged roughly 6 to 100 years, who were systemically healthy. Ten milliliters of peripheral blood were collected from each donor into EDTA-treated Vacutainer tubes. PBMCs were isolated by Ficoll-Paque density-gradient centrifugation, with at least 6 million obtained per sample. Trizol reagent was used to extract total RNA from PBMCs, with at least 5 micrograms per sample. The percentages of naive CD45RAhigh/CD27high T cells were determined by flow cytometry on a PBMC aliquot from every donor. Preparation of the library involved 5' RACE. Sequencer: Illumina HiSeq 2500. The second PCR ran for roughly 7 to 11 cycles and used a J-beta primer mix along with a sample-barcoded 5' primer. A template-switch 5' adaptor carrying 12 random nucleotides introduced a unique molecular identifier onto each TCR beta cDNA molecule. At least 2.5 million CDR3-containing paired-end reads were obtained from each sample. The Mint cDNA synthesis kit, primed by a TRBC-specific oligonucleotide, was used to synthesize first-strand cDNA from all RNA. Following uracil-DNA glycosylase treatment, a first 18-cycle PCR with universal primers M1SS and BC2_uni_R was performed on all cDNA. In the source study's methods: For normalization, 1 million high-quality reads were randomly selected from each sample, with every read carrying a distinct molecular identifier. Instead of being binned into consensus sequences, reads that shared molecular identifiers were thrown out. MiTCR, set to a Q25 quality threshold and the strictest error-elimination algorithm, was used for CDR3 identification, clonotype clustering and error correction. A nonparametric unseen species model with Euler transformation was used to estimate lower-bound total TCR beta diversity. TCRdb reanalyzed the raw reads on its own, using fastp at Q25 for trimming and MiXCR for clone calling, and kept in-frame beta chains. Here each entry gathers all rows of one CDR3 protein and keeps the most common genes and DNA. The V and J calls shown here were made by TCRdb, not taken from the authors' results. The sample table shows more than 800,000 distinct CDR3 sequences, and about 30% are seen once. The top ten hold roughly a sixth of the sample.

This clonotype was picked up a small number of times. The specificity of this receptor is unknown. The record has no base qualities; no much larger clone is one base away. The TCR was taken from a woman older than 75 in good health. Sequencing was carried out using blood. The chain couples TRBV3-1 to TRBJ1-1, with the D gene not clear enough to name. The CDR3: CASSQDLAEVDTEAFF. The nucleotide sequence reads as follows: TGTGCCAGCAGCCAAGATCTGGCAGAGGTTGACACTGAAGCTTTCTTT.